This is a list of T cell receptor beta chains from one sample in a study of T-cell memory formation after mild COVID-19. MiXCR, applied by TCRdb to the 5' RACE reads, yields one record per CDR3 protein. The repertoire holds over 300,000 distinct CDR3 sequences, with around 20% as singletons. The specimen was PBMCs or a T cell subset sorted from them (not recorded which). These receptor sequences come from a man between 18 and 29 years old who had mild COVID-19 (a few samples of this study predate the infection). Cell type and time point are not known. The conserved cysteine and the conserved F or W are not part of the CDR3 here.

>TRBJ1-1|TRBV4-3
ASSQEPGPAHEAF
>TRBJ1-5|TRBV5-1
ASSLDRDHQPQH
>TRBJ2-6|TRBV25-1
ASSFRTGSSGANVLT
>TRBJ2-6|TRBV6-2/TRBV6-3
ASSPGPRATGANVLT
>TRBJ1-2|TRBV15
ATSVDRGRGYT
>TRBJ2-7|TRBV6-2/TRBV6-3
ASRTSYEQY
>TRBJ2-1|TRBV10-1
ASSGVAASSYNEQF
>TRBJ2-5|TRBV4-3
ASSQEAGLAGGQETQY
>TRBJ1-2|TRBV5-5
ASSPWTGANYGYT
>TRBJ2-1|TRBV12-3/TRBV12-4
ASRDGGLAGRNEQF
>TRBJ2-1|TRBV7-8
ASSLSSPQDYNEQF
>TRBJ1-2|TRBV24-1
ATSEGRYGYT
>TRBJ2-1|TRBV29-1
SVERGEGRGEQF
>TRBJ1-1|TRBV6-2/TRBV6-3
ASSYIAPRGTEAF
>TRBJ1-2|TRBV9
ASSVAGVGAYGYT
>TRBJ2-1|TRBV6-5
ASSYLAGGTNEQF
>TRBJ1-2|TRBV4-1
ASSPRDRGSNYGYT
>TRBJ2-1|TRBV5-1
ASSRLGAGEQF
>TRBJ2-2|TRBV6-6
ASSYSRTGGSGELF
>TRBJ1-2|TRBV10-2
ASSEPGNYGYT
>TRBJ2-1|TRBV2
ASRIRQGLGQF
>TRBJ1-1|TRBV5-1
ASSFLGSGNTEAF
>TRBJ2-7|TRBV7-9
ASSTDTYEQY
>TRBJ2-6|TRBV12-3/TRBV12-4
ASSQTGPPSGANVLT
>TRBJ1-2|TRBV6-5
ASSYRLIYGYT
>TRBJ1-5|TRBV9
ARWDRYFGNQPQH
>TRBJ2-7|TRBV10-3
AIGSSYEQY
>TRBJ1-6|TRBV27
ASSLRQGFDSPLH
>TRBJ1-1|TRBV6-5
ASRTGPNTEAF
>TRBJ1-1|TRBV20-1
SARGTGWNTEAF
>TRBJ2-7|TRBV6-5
ASSYQTGNGQQY
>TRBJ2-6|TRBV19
ASMGTEKKSGANVLT
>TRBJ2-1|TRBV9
ASSPALNEQF
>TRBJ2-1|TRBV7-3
ASSFALTSGAGHEQF
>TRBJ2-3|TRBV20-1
SARDPLKGGNTQY
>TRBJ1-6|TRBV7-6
ASSLGGPYSYNSPLH
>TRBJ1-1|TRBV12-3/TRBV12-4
ASRGLYMNTEAF
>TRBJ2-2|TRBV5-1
ASSRQGPGNTGELF
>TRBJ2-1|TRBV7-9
ASSLVCENEQF
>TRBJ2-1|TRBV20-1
SAIRPTQAYNEQF
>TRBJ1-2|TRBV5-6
ASSGGFESGYT
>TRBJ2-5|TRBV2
ASTRTGYQETQY
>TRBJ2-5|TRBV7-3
ASSLSPQRGLQETQY
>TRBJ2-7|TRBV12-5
ASGLDPLGLEQY
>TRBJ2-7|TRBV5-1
ASGTSGTYEQY
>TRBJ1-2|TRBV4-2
ASSREGDLYGYT
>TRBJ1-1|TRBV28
ASITRATGRQTF
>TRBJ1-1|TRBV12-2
ASRFPF
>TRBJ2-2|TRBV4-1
ASSQVTGGLSTGELF
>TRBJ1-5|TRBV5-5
ASSGSSGYGQPQH
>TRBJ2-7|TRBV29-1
SVVPRGRGYEQY
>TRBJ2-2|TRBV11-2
ASSLRGHTGELF
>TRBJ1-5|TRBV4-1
ASSHKQDVGGNQPQH
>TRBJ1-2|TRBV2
ASNLRPSYGYT
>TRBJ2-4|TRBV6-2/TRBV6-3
ASIYIPGRAKNIQY
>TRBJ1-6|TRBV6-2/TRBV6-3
ASSFRTGRSSPLH
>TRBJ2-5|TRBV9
ASSVDTKETQY
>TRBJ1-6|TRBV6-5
ASSWGNSPLH
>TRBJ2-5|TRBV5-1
ASSLEGGETQY
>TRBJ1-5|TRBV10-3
AISEFADRSNQPQH